This T cell receptor (beta chain) was recorded in a study of cytomegalovirus exposure and HLA in healthy donors. The germline CDR1 and CDR2 sequences are MNHEY and SMNVEV (reference sequence). The CDR3 length is 15 residues. V gave up 5 bases and J gave up 5 bases; unmatched junction bases: 9. Donors in the study were healthy people who gave bone marrow. 60 Vbeta and 13 Jbeta primers were used in PCR. Profiled with immunoSEQ multiplex PCR; TCRdb holds only in-frame clones, not every one. The table lists about 200,000 clones. The chain joins TRBV27 to TRBJ1-5; 7 nucleotides match TRBD1. The clonotype originates from a boy aged 5-17 years in good health and CMV-seronegative. Sequenced sample: PBMCs. Here the CDR3 reads CASSPLGQGDQPQHF. The CDR3 DNA sequence: TGTGCCAGCAGTCCCCTTGGGCAGGGGGATCAGCCCCAGCATTTT.